The 23 T cell receptor beta chains below come from one sample, sequenced in a study of blood T cell repertoires in COVID-19. This table comes from immunoSEQ multiplex PCR, and its TCRdb copy is limited to in-frame clones, with some not included. This table has roughly 380,000 clones, approximately 89% appearing once. The sample was peripheral blood. The origin of the receptors is a woman aged 55-70 years with COVID-19, enrolled during active disease.

The V call is TRBV19, the J call TRBJ1-4; TRBD1 matches 8 bases. The length of the CDR3 is 15 residues. Per the germline V gene, CDR1 is LNHDA and CDR2 is SQIVND (reference sequence). CDR3 region: CASTGGAATNEKLFF. As DNA, the CDR3 is TGTGCTTCTACAGGGGGTGCCGCGACTAATGAAAAACTGTTTTTT.

DNA of the CDR3: TGTGCCAGCCGGCGCAAGACAGTAACTAATGAAAAACTGTTTTTT. Protein sequence: CASRRKTVTNEKLFF. The V call is TRBV6-5, the J call TRBJ1-4, with a possible D match to TRBD1 (5 bases). Trimming stripped 8 bases from V and 1 base from J, with 14 bases between. This CDR3 contains 15 residues. Germline V gene lookup returns CDR1 MNHEY and CDR2 SVGAGI.

The chain has TRBV2 and TRBJ1-6; D uncertain. V dropped 4 bases and J dropped 5 bases, with 6 bases sitting between them. This CDR3 spans 13 amino acids. Germline lookup yields CDR1 SNHLY and CDR2 FYNNEI. CDR3 protein: CASSAEHNSPLHF. Here the CDR3 DNA reads TGTGCCAGCAGTGCGGAGCATAATTCACCCCTCCACTTT.

The chain links TRBV7-3 to TRBJ2-2; the D is unclear. Trimming removed 3 bases at V and 6 bases at J, with 11 bases between. The length of the CDR3 is 14 residues. From germline, CDR1 is SGHTA and CDR2 FQGTGA. DNA of the CDR3: TGTGCCAGCAGCTTCCAAACAAATTCCGGGGAGCTGTTTTTT. This encodes CASSFQTNSGELFF. Filled out from reference TRBV7-3 and TRBJ2-2, the complete variable domain reads GAGVSQTPSNKVTEKGKYVELRCDPISGHTALYWYRQSLGQGPEFLIYFQGTGAADDSGLPNDRFFAVRPEGSVSTLKIQRTERGDSAVYLCASSFQTNSGELFFGEGSRLTVL.

The chain couples TRBV7-9 to TRBJ2-5, with unresolved D. Trimming took off 3 bases at V and 2 bases at J, with 13 bases between the two ends. This CDR3 region has 15 residues. Germline CDR1 reads SEHNR; CDR2 reads FQNEAQ (reference sequence). CDR3 loop: CASSFLAGPQETQYF. In nucleotides, the CDR3 is TGTGCCAGCAGCTTTCTGGCAGGCCCTCAAGAGACCCAGTACTTC.

The chain employs TRBV6-5 and TRBJ1-2, with D possibly TRBD1 on 6 matching bases. V lost 6 bases to trimming and J lost 8 bases, with 22 bases between them. The CDR3 contains 15 residues. CDR1 MNHEY and CDR2 SVGAGI come from the germline V gene. CDR3 protein: CASSLPGTPMDGYTF. As DNA, the CDR3 is TGTGCCAGCAGCCTTCCTGGGACACCTATGGACGGCTACACCTTC.

The chain links TRBV5-6 to TRBJ1-1; no definite D call. CDR1 is SGHDT, CDR2 YYEEEE, per germline. The CDR3 contains 15 residues. Deletions cut 3 bases from V and 4 bases from J, with 16 bases between. This CDR3 reads CASSWRVGVGTEAFF. In nucleotides, the CDR3 is TGTGCCAGCAGCTGGAGGGTTGGGGTAGGCACTGAAGCTTTCTTT.

The genes are TRBV6-5 and TRBJ1-2; 8 bases fit TRBD1. In germline, CDR1 is MNHEY, CDR2 SVGAGI. After removal of 5 bases from V and 8 bases from J, the junction contained 10 bases not matched to a gene. The CDR3 totals 14 residues. Here the CDR3 DNA reads TGTGCCAGCAGTAGCCCCCTGACAGGGGTCGGCTACACCTTC. Its translation: CASSSPLTGVGYTF.

This clone was observed once. The chain's CDR3 is CATSRGIRGNTGELFF. CDR3 coding DNA: TGTGCCACCAGCAGAGGGATCAGGGGAAACACCGGGGAGCTGTTTTTT. The chain uses TRBV15 and TRBJ2-2; tentatively, D is TRBD1 (6 bases). This CDR3 region has 16 residues. Trimming left V 1 base short and J 2 bases short, with 11 bases between. The germline CDR1 and CDR2 sequences are LNHNV and YYDKDF (reference sequence).

The chain joins TRBV11-2 to TRBJ1-3, with D unresolved. With 2 bases removed from V and 0 bases from J, the gap between germline ends came to 11 bases. This CDR3 spans 16 amino acids. The germline CDR1 and CDR2 sequences are SGHAT and FQNNGV. The CDR3, as DNA: TGTGCCAGCAGCTTACCCCTGAGGAACTCTGGAAACACCATATATTTT. This encodes CASSLPLRNSGNTIYF.

The V gene is TRBV7-9, the J gene TRBJ2-5; 15 bases match TRBD2. This CDR3 is built from 17 residues. Germline CDR1 and CDR2: SEHNR and FQNEAQ (reference sequence). The ends lost 3 bases at V and 5 bases at J; junction bases unmatched: 7. CDR3 nucleotides: TGTGCCAGCAGCTTGGGACTAGCGGGGGGCCTGGCGGAGACCCAGTACTTC. This sequence encodes CASSLGLAGGLAETQYF.

J is TRBJ1-4 and V is TRBV15, with a possible D match to TRBD1 (6 bases). CDR3 length: 16 residues. Germline CDR1 LNHNV, CDR2 YYDKDF (reference sequence). Trimming took off 0 bases at V and 5 bases at J, with 13 bases between the two ends. CDR3 sequence: CATSRDQGTSNEKLFF. The CDR3 DNA follows: TGTGCCACCAGCAGAGATCAAGGGACATCGAATGAAAAACTGTTTTTT.

The chain carries TRBV5-5 and TRBJ2-7; 7 bases are shared with TRBD1. The CDR3 runs to 15 residues. Unmatched junction bases numbered 10, after V lost 4 bases and J lost 3 bases. Germline loops: CDR1 SGHKS, CDR2 YYEKEE (reference sequence). The CDR3 nucleotides are TGTGCCAGCAGCCAGGGTGGACAGGTATACTACGAGCAGTACTTC. Translated: CASSQGGQVYYEQYF.

Only one count was recorded for this clone. The rearrangement links TRBV5-6 to TRBJ2-5, with 11 nucleotides matching TRBD2. Looked up from germline, CDR1 is SGHDT and CDR2 is YYEEEE. The CDR3 sequence is 16 residues long. With 4 bases clipped from V and 5 bases from J, the junction kept 10 bases outside the gene matches. This CDR3 is CASSPELAGARETQYF. For the CDR3, the DNA is TGTGCCAGCAGCCCAGAACTAGCGGGGGCCCGGGAGACCCAGTACTTC.

This sequence joins TRBV14 and TRBJ1-4, with unresolved D. The length of the CDR3 is 14 residues. Germline V gives CDR1 SGHDN, CDR2 FVKESK. V was pared by 0 bases and J by 12 bases, with 14 bases between. CDR3 sequence reads: CASSQDLRRGELFF. CDR3 DNA sequence: TGTGCCAGCAGCCAAGATCTTCGCCGGGGTGAACTGTTTTTT. Using reference TRBV14 and TRBJ1-4 for the parts outside the CDR3, the full variable domain is EAGVTQFPSHSVIEKGQTVTLRCDPISGHDNLYWYRRVMGKEIKFLLHFVKESKQDESGMPNNRFLAERTGGTYSTLKVQPAELEDSGVYFCASSQDLRRGELFFGSGTQLSVL.

The CDR3 nucleotides read TGTGCCAGTAGTATTAGGGTCGGGGAGTGGTACAATGAGCAGTTCTTC. Translated: CASSIRVGEWYNEQFF. The chain carries TRBV19 and TRBJ2-1; D perhaps matches TRBD2 (5 bases). V shed 3 bases and J shed 4 bases, with 16 bases lying between them. Germline values: CDR1 LNHDA, CDR2 SQIVND (reference sequence). The CDR3 runs to 16 residues.

This chain uses TRBV28 with TRBJ1-2, with a possible D match to TRBD1 (6 bases). Germline CDR1 and CDR2: MDHEN and SYDVKM. Trimming pared 7 bases from V and 7 bases from J, leaving 16 bases between. The CDR3 loop spans 13 amino acids. CDR3 DNA: TGTGCCAGCATCCCCTCGGGACAAGGTGGCTACACCTTC. This translates into CASIPSGQGGYTF.

V usage is TRBV6-6 and J usage is TRBJ2-5, with 11 bases fitting TRBD2. The CDR3 covers 16 residues. Germline lookup yields CDR1 MNHNY and CDR2 SVGAGI (reference sequence). The V gene end was trimmed by 2 bases and the J gene end by 5 bases; junction bases not matched to a gene: 7. The CDR3 region is CASSYVASGGWETQYF. The CDR3 nucleotides are TGTGCCAGCAGTTACGTGGCTAGCGGGGGGTGGGAGACCCAGTACTTC.

This clone was recorded a few times. The V gene is TRBV7-3, the J gene TRBJ2-3; 9 nucleotides align to TRBD2. The CDR3 has 16 amino acids. After removal of 6 bases from V and 5 bases from J, the junction contained 12 bases not matched to a gene. The germline gives CDR1 SGHTA, CDR2 FQGTGA. The CDR3 DNA follows: TGTGCCAGCAGTCGTGGAGCGGGGGGCCGGGTAGATACGCAGTATTTT. This translates into CASSRGAGGRVDTQYF.

The chain joins TRBV7-9 to TRBJ1-5, with D possibly matching TRBD1 (6 bases). Trimming pared 6 bases from V and 6 bases from J, leaving 15 bases between. The CDR3 is made up of 14 amino acids. CDR1 SEHNR and CDR2 FQNEAQ come from the germline V gene (reference sequence). As DNA, the CDR3 is TGTGCCAGCAGTTCTACAGGGAACGGTCAGCCCCAGCATTTT. Amino acid sequence: CASSSTGNGQPQHF.

The CDR3 DNA reads as TGTGCCAGCAGCTTACGAGACACGACGAACACTGAAGCTTTCTTT. Translated, it gives CASSLRDTTNTEAFF. J is TRBJ1-1 and V is TRBV9; D is unresolved. Trimming pared 4 bases from V and 1 base from J, leaving 14 bases between. CDR3 size: 15 residues. Germline V lookup: CDR1 SGDLS, CDR2 YYNGEE.

The V gene is TRBV5-8, the J gene TRBJ2-5; TRBD1 matches at 10 bases. Germline loops: CDR1 SGHTS, CDR2 YDEGEE. The ends lost 3 bases at V and 5 bases at J; junction bases unmatched: 10. The CDR3 loop spans 16 amino acids. The CDR3 sequence is CASSSGQGLLSETQYF. Here the CDR3 DNA reads TGTGCCAGCAGCTCGGGACAGGGGCTACTCTCGGAGACCCAGTACTTC.

This clone appeared a single time. The chain links TRBV3-1 (or the pseudogene TRBV3-2) to TRBJ2-1, with 9 bases identical to TRBD1. In germline, CDR1 is LGHDT, CDR2 YNNKEL (reference sequence). J lost 4 bases, V lost 2 bases, and 6 bases had no gene match. This CDR3 contains 16 residues. CDR3: CASSQLGQGSYNEQFF. The CDR3 DNA follows: TGTGCCAGCAGCCAACTGGGACAGGGTTCATACAATGAGCAGTTCTTC.